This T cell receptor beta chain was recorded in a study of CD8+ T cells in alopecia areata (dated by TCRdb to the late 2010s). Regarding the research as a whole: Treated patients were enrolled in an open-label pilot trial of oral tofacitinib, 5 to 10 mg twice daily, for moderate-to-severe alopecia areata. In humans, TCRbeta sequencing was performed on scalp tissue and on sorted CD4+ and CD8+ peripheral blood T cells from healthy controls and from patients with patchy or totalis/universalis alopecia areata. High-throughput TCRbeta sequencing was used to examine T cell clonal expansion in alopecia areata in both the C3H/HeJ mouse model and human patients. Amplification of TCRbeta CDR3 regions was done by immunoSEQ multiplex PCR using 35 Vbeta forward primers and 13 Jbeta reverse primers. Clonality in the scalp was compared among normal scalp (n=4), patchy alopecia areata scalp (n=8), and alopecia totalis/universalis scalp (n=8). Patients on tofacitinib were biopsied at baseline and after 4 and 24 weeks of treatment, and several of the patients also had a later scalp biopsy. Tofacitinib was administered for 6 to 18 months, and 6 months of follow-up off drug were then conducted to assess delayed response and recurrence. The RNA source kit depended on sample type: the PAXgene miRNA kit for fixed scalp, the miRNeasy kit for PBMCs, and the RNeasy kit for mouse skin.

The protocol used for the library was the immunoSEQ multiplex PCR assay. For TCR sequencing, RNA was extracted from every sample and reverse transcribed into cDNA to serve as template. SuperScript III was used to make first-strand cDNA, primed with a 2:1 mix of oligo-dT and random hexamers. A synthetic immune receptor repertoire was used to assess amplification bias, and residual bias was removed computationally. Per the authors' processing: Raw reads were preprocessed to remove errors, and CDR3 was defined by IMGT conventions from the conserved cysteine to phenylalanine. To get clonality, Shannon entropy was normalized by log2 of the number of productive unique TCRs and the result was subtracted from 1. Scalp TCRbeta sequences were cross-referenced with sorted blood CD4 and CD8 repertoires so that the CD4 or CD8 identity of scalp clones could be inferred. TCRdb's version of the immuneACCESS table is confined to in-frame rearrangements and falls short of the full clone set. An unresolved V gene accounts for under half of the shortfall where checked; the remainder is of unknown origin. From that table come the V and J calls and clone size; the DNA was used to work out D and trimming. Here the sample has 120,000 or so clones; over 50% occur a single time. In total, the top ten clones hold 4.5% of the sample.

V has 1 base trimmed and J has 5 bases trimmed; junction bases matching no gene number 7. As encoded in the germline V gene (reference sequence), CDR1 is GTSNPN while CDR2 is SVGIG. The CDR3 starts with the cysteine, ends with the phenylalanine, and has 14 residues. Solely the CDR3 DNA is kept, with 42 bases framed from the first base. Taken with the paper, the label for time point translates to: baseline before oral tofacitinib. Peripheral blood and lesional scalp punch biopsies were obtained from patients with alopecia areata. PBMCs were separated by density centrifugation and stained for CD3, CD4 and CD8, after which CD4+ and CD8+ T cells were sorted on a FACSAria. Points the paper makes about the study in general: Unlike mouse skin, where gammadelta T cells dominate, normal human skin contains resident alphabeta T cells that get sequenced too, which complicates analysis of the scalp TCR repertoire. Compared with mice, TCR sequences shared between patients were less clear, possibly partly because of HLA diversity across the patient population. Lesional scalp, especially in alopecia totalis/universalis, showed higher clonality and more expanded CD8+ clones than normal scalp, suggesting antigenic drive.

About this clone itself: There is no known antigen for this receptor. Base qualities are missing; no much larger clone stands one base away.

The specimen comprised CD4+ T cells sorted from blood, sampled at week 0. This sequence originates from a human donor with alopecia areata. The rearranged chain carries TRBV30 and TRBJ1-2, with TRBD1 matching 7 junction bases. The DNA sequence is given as TGTGCCTGGAGTGACGAGACAGGGCGATATGGCTACACCTTC. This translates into CAWSDETGRYGYTF.